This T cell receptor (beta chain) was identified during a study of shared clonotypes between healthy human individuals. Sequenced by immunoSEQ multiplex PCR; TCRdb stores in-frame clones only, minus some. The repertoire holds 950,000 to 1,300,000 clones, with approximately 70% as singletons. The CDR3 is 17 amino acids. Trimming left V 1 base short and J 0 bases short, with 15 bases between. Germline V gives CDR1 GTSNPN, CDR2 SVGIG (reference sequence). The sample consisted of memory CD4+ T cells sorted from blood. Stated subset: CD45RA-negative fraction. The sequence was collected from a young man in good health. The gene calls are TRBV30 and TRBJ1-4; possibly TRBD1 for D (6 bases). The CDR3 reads CAWSEAGAFATNEKLFF. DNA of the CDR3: TGTGCCTGGAGTGAGGCAGGGGCATTTGCAACTAATGAAAAACTGTTTTTT.